These 25 T cell receptor beta chains were sequenced from one sample in a study of T cells in Graves' hyperthyroidism and ophthalmopathy (dated by TCRdb to about 2019). Library prep was done by multiplex PCR. Sequenced on an Illumina HiSeq 2000. The TCR beta CDR3 regions were amplified from the RNA transcripts. For the first round of RT-PCR on the TCR CDR3, the HTBI primer set was used together with the Qiagen OneStep RT-PCR kit. In-frame beta chains were kept once TCRdb had trimmed the public reads at Q25 with fastp and called clones with MiXCR. Each entry is one CDR3 protein sequence, shown with its most common DNA and genes. Recorded for this sample are under 300,000 distinct CDR3 sequences; less than 30% of them occurred a single time. The ten biggest clones cover approximately 30% of the sample. The sample was blood. The receptors here all came from a man in his forties with Graves' hyperthyroidism that later progressed to Graves' ophthalmopathy.

In its sample, this clonotype was seen many times. The chain recombines TRBV5-1 with TRBJ1-1, with a tentative D call TRBD1 (6 bases). The CDR3 contains 14 residues. From germline, CDR1 is SGHRS and CDR2 YFSETQ. Trimming shortened V by 3 bases and J by 4 bases, and 13 bases separated the two germline ends. As DNA, the CDR3 is TGCGCCAGCAGCTCCGGAGGGGGGTTCACTGAAGCTTTCTTT. Translation gives CASSSGGGFTEAFF. The full variable domain, with the rest looked up from reference TRBV5-1 and TRBJ1-1, is KAGVTQTPRYLIKTRGQQVTLSCSPISGHRSVSWYQQTPGQGLQFLFEYFSETQRNKGNFPGRFSGRQFSNSRSEMNVSTLELGDSALYLCASSSGGGFTEAFFGQGTRLTVV.

About this clonotype: A read error may account for a junction end that differs from germline. This rearrangement joins TRBV7-2 to TRBJ2-6; 11 nucleotides match TRBD2. The CDR3 totals 14 residues. Germline CDR1 reads SGHTA; CDR2 reads FQGNSA. The CDR3 loop is CASSSTSGGHLRDF. DNA for the CDR3: TGTGCCAGCAGCTCAACTAGCGGGGGCCACCTCCGGGACTTC.

V and J are TRBV28 and TRBJ2-5; a possible D gene is TRBD2 (5 bases). In germline, CDR1 is MDHEN, CDR2 SYDVKM. Trimming left V 5 bases short and J 1 base short, with 20 bases between. This CDR3 is built from 17 residues. In DNA form, the CDR3 reads TGTGCCAGCAGTCCCCCCCGGGAAAGGGCCGCCCAAGAGACCCAGTACTTC. Its translation is CASSPPRERAAQETQYF.

The chain has TRBV28 and TRBJ2-6; the D is unclear. CDR3 length: 16 residues. Trimming took off 4 bases at V and 0 bases at J, with 10 bases between the two ends. In germline, CDR1 is MDHEN, CDR2 SYDVKM. The CDR3 spells CASSSSSVSGANVLTF. In DNA, the CDR3 is TGTGCCAGCAGTTCCTCCAGCGTCTCTGGGGCCAACGTCCTGACTTTC.

In its sample, this clonotype was seen many times. J is TRBJ1-1 and V is TRBV12-3 or TRBV12-4; 7 bases match TRBD1. The trim removed 3 bases at V and 9 bases at J, leaving 4 bases unmatched. CDR3 length equals 12 residues. The CDR3, as DNA: TGTGCCAGCAGTTTGGGGACAGAGAAAGCTTTCTTT. Translation: CASSLGTEKAFF.

V gene TRBV6-4 combines with J gene TRBJ1-5, with TRBD1 identical over 11 bases. CDR1 and CDR2 (germline): MRHNA, SNTAGT. The CDR3 has 17 residues. V lost 6 bases to trimming and J lost 3 bases; unmatched junction nucleotides: 10. CDR3 DNA sequence: TGTGCCAGCAGGGGACCCGAGGGACAGGGGGACAATCAGCCCCAGCATTTT. Encoded protein: CASRGPEGQGDNQPQHF.

V usage is TRBV7-2 and J usage is TRBJ1-1; D gene unclear. With 3 bases removed from V and 5 bases from J, the gap between germline ends came to 10 bases. CDR3 length: 13 amino acids. The germline V gene encodes CDR1 SGHTA and CDR2 FQGNSA. Here the CDR3 DNA reads TGTGCCAGCAGCTTTGGACCGGGGACTGAAGCTTTCTTT. Its translation: CASSFGPGTEAFF.

The chain links TRBV28 to TRBJ2-7, with 7 bases lining up with TRBD1. This CDR3 comprises 11 residues. The J segment lost 11 bases and the V segment lost 6 bases, leaving 7 bases of the junction unmatched. Per the germline V gene, CDR1 is MDHEN and CDR2 is SYDVKM. Here the CDR3 reads CASSGDSVKYF. The CDR3 bases are TGTGCCAGCAGCGGGGACAGTGTAAAGTACTTC.

This clonotype has a handful of counts. This chain links TRBV9 with TRBJ2-7; 13 nucleotides match TRBD2. The V segment lost 0 bases and the J segment 2 bases; nucleotides outside the gene matches: 2. Germline CDR1 and CDR2: SGDLS and YYNGEE. The CDR3 runs 16 residues. The chain's CDR3 is CASSVGLAGGPYEQYF. CDR3 nucleotides: TGTGCCAGCAGCGTAGGACTAGCGGGAGGACCCTACGAGCAGTACTTC.

The chain uses TRBV20-1 and TRBJ1-2, with 7 positions matching TRBD1. The CDR3 has 11 amino acids. Losses at the gene ends were 5 bases for V and 10 bases for J; bases not matched to a gene: 7. Germline CDR1 reads DFQATT; CDR2 reads SNEGSKA (reference sequence). The CDR3 DNA is TGCAGTGCTTCAAGTGGGACAGCCTACACCTTC. Its translation is CSASSGTAYTF.

This sequence joins TRBV6-5 and TRBJ1-1; 7 bases are shared with TRBD1. The CDR3 consists of 17 residues. In germline, CDR1 is MNHEY, CDR2 SVGAGI. V shed 0 bases and J 6 bases; nucleotides not matched to a gene: 13. Here the CDR3 reads CASSYSRLQQGLPEAFF. Written as DNA, the CDR3 is TGTGCCAGCAGTTACTCGAGGTTACAACAGGGGCTTCCTGAAGCTTTCTTT.

This clonotype has only one observation. V gene TRBV28 combines with J gene TRBJ2-5; no firm D call. The V gene lost 6 bases and the J gene lost 1 base, with 18 bases spanning the gap. Looked up from germline, CDR1 is MDHEN and CDR2 is SYDVKM. This CDR3 has 16 amino acids. The CDR3 DNA is TGTGCCAGCAGCCCGGACGACCCCGTTCTCCAAGAGACCCAGTACTTC. Encoded protein: CASSPDDPVLQETQYF. Full variable domain (outside the CDR3, taken from reference TRBV28 and TRBJ2-5): DVKVTQSSRYLVKRTGEKVFLECVQDMDHENMFWYRQDPGLGLRLIYFSYDVKMKEKGDIPEGYSVSREKKERFSLILESASTNQTSMYLCASSPDDPVLQETQYFGPGTRLLVL.

This clonotype showed up many times. The J gene is TRBJ2-2, the V gene TRBV2; perhaps TRBD1 as D (6 bases). The CDR3 extends over 14 amino acids. CDR1 is SNHLY, CDR2 FYNNEI, per germline. Trimming left V 4 bases short and J 5 bases short, with 11 bases between. The CDR3 DNA sequence: TGTGCCAGCAGTGTTGTGAGGGGGACCGGGGAGCTGTTTTTT. It translates to CASSVVRGTGELFF.

The chain employs TRBV6-2 or TRBV6-3 and TRBJ1-5; the match to TRBD1 covers 7 bases. Germline assignment: CDR1 MNHEY and CDR2 SVGEGT. The CDR3 contains 16 residues. V was clipped by 5 bases and J by 0 bases; unmatched bases: 7. The CDR3 DNA is TGTGCCAGCAGTCCGGGACAGCGATATAGCAATCAGCCCCAGCATTTT. It encodes CASSPGQRYSNQPQHF.

This clonotype was detected many times. A read error may account for a junction end that differs from germline. This rearrangement joins TRBV7-9 to TRBJ2-7; possibly TRBD2 for D (5 bases). The CDR3 is 15 residues long. The germline V gene has CDR1 SEHNR and CDR2 FQNEAQ (reference sequence). CDR3 amino acids: CASSLAEGLSYEQYF. The CDR3 nucleotides are TGTGCCAGCAGTTTAGCAGAGGGTCTTTCCTACGAGCAGTACTTC.

At least ten counts were recorded for this clonotype. V gene TRBV19 combines with J gene TRBJ2-2; 12 bases are a match to TRBD2. Germline CDR1 LNHDA, CDR2 SQIVND (reference sequence). V was pared by 3 bases and J by 6 bases, with 5 bases of the junction left unmatched. The CDR3 runs 16 residues. CDR3 nucleotides: TGTGCCAGTAGTATTACTAGCGGGAGGTTATCCGGGGAGCTGTTTTTT. The encoded protein is CASSITSGRLSGELFF.

The genes are TRBV20-1 and TRBJ1-2; 7 bases map to TRBD1. Trimming removed 3 bases from V and 3 bases from J; junction bases left unmatched: 4. CDR1 is DFQATT, CDR2 SNEGSKA, per germline (reference sequence). The CDR3 covers 13 residues. The CDR3 DNA follows: TGCAGTGCTAGGGGGACAGCGGACTATGGCTACACCTTC. It encodes CSARGTADYGYTF.

This clonotype has a count of ten or more. This chain connects TRBV12-3 or TRBV12-4 to TRBJ2-2; 13 nucleotides line up with TRBD2. The trim removed 6 bases at V and 5 bases at J, leaving 9 bases unmatched. The CDR3 has 17 amino acids. CDR3 amino acids: CASRTKLGLAGTGELFF. As DNA, the CDR3 is TGTGCCAGCAGGACCAAACTGGGACTAGCGGGAACCGGGGAGCTGTTTTTT.

The CDR3 bases are TGTGCCAGCAGCGTAGGACCGGACCCCCAAACGCCTAATGGCTACACCTTC. This codes for CASSVGPDPQTPNGYTF. The rearrangement joins TRBV9 to TRBJ1-2; D call uncertain. The germline V gene has CDR1 SGDLS and CDR2 YYNGEE. This CDR3 comprises 17 residues. Trimming stripped 0 bases from V and 6 bases from J, with 21 bases between.

In this sample, this clonotype turned up a few times. This chain joins TRBV12-3 or TRBV12-4 and TRBJ1-2, with 8 nucleotides matching TRBD1. The CDR3 loop spans 14 amino acids. With 3 bases clipped from V and 4 bases from J, the junction kept 4 bases outside the gene matches. The CDR3 coding sequence is TGTGCCAGCAGTTTGGGACAGGTCAGCTATGGCTACACCTTC. Its translation is CASSLGQVSYGYTF.

This chain joins TRBV6-2 or TRBV6-3 and TRBJ2-7, with D possibly TRBD2 on 6 matching bases. The CDR3 has 15 amino acids. CDR1 is MNHEY, CDR2 SVGEGT, per germline. Between the trimmed V and J ends, which lost 2 bases and 6 bases, there was a span of 17 bases. The CDR3 protein is CASSYTGLEVREQYF. The CDR3 DNA reads TGTGCCAGCAGTTACACGGGACTCGAGGTCCGCGAGCAGTACTTC.

The table lists this clonotype with many counts. CDR3 bases: TGCAGTGTTGGGACAGATTTCATGAACACTGAAGCTTTCTTT. Translation: CSVGTDFMNTEAFF. The V and J genes are TRBV20-1 and TRBJ1-1, with 7 bases lining up with TRBD1. Germline trimming cut 7 bases from V and 0 bases from J; bases unmatched to any gene: 8. CDR3 length equals 14 residues. Germline V gives CDR1 DFQATT, CDR2 SNEGSKA (reference sequence).

CDR3 amino acids: CASSYEDTNYGYTF. The CDR3 DNA reads TGTGCCAGCAGTTACGAAGACACTAACTATGGCTACACCTTC. The V gene is TRBV6-2 or TRBV6-3, the J gene TRBJ1-2, with D unresolved. CDR1 is MNHEY and CDR2 is SVGEGT in the germline V gene. V dropped 2 bases and J dropped 0 bases, with 7 bases sitting between them. This CDR3 has 14 amino acids.

The V and J genes are TRBV19 and TRBJ2-7, with D maybe TRBD2 (6 bases). Between the trimmed V and J ends, which lost 3 bases and 1 base, there was a span of 13 bases. The V gene's germline CDR1 is LNHDA and CDR2 SQIVND (reference sequence). CDR3 length: 15 amino acids. Here the CDR3 reads CASSIAGIQSYEQYF. The CDR3, as DNA: TGTGCCAGTAGTATCGCGGGGATTCAGTCCTACGAGCAGTACTTC.

Comment on this clonotype: This may be a read error, as it is one base from a much larger clone. The chain combines TRBV3-1 with TRBJ1-1, with D tentatively TRBD1 (6 bases). This CDR3 region has 15 residues. In germline, CDR1 is LGHDT, CDR2 YNNKEL (reference sequence). CDR3 in DNA: TGTGCCAGCAGCCAAGATTCAGGGGCGAACACTGGAGCTTCCTTT. Protein sequence: CASSQDSGANTGASF.